This T cell receptor (beta chain) was profiled in a study of OX40 agonist ivuxolimab in advanced cancers. Study at large: Hepatocellular carcinoma, melanoma, renal cell or head and neck cancer was diagnosed in the dose-escalation patients. Averaging 60 years in age, with a range of roughly 20 to 79, the cohort was 65% to 90% male. General study findings and limits: Compared with others, partial responders at 0.1-3.0 mg/kg displayed clonal expansion among the lowest. Averaging showed that CD8+ T cells had more expanded clones than CD4+ did.

Generated by immunoSEQ multiplex PCR, the TCRdb table keeps only in-frame clones and is missing some. The sample contains 77,000 or so clones, around 90% of which appear only once. Ten or more counts support this clone. Its antigen remains unknown. Sequencing was performed on CD4+ or CD8+ T cells sorted from blood, taken in a trial of the OX40 agonist ivuxolimab. The receptor comes from an adult with an advanced solid tumor such as melanoma, head and neck, liver or kidney cancer.

The CDR3 bases are TGTGCCAGTAGTAAAGAGACAGGGCGTAATCAGCCCCAGCATTTT. It translates to CASSKETGRNQPQHF. The rearrangement uses TRBV19 and TRBJ1-5; TRBD1 matches 7 bases. The CDR3 covers 15 residues. The V segment lost 4 bases and the J segment 4 bases; nucleotides outside the gene matches: 7. The germline CDR1 and CDR2 sequences are LNHDA and SQIVND (reference sequence).